Listed here are 5 T cell receptor beta chains from one sample, sequenced in a study of T cells in Graves' hyperthyroidism and ophthalmopathy (dated by TCRdb to about 2019). Libraries were made using multiplex PCR. The data were produced on an Illumina HiSeq 2000. Amplification of TCR beta CDR3 regions was carried out from RNA transcripts. The TCR CDR3 was subjected to a first round of RT-PCR using the HTBI primer set and the Qiagen OneStep RT-PCR kit. Using fastp at Q25 and MiXCR, TCRdb reprocessed the public reads and kept productive beta chains. Duplicate CDR3 protein sequences are folded into a single record with the most common DNA and genes. This sample has about 610,000 distinct CDR3 sequences in its table, and around 42% of those were observed once. 7.5% to 8.5% of the sample comes from the top ten. Sequenced material: peripheral blood or thyroid tissue (not recorded which). The receptor source for this set is a woman between 18 and 29 years old with Graves' hyperthyroidism.

This clonotype has ten or more counts. In nucleotides, the CDR3 is TGTGCCAGCAGCTTGGCCGGGACTAGCGGACTCAGGACCCAGTACTTC. As protein: CASSLAGTSGLRTQYF. The chain uses TRBV5-4 and TRBJ2-5; 11 nucleotides align to TRBD2. The CDR3 totals 16 residues. The trim removed 0 bases at V and 7 bases at J, leaving 8 bases unmatched. Germline CDR1 and CDR2: SGHNT and YYREEE (reference sequence). The full variable domain, with the rest looked up from reference TRBV5-4 and TRBJ2-5, is ETGVTQSPTHLIKTRGQQVTLRCSSQSGHNTVSWYQQALGQGPQFIFQYYREEENGRGNFPPRFSGLQFPNYSSELNVNALELDDSALYLCASSLAGTSGLRTQYFGPGTRLLVL.

This clonotype occurred many times. The chain combines TRBV20-1 with TRBJ2-2; 7 positions agree with TRBD1. Germline V CDR1 and CDR2: DFQATT, SNEGSKA (reference sequence). Trimming at V came to 5 bases and at J to 1 base, leaving 1 base not matched to a gene. The CDR3 runs to 13 residues. CDR3 region: CSAGDRNTGELFF. CDR3 DNA: TGCAGTGCTGGGGACAGGAACACCGGGGAGCTGTTTTTT.

This clonotype appeared many times. The chain links TRBV9 to TRBJ2-7; 9 bases agree with TRBD2. Germline V gives CDR1 SGDLS, CDR2 YYNGEE. V shed 0 bases, J shed 6 bases, and the junction held 7 bases outside the gene matches. CDR3 length: 15 amino acids. The CDR3 DNA is TGTGCCAGCAGCGTAGGCGGCGGGAGGGCCGCCGAGCAGTACTTC. Translating gives CASSVGGGRAAEQYF.

This clonotype was counted at least ten times. V and J are TRBV29-1 and TRBJ1-4; D remains unclear. Looked up from germline, CDR1 is SQVTM and CDR2 is ANQGSEA. CDR3 length equals 11 residues. Trimming removed 8 bases at V and 4 bases at J, with 8 bases between. The CDR3 loop reads CSIADNEKLFF. For the CDR3, the DNA is TGCAGCATTGCGGATAATGAAAAACTGTTTTTT.

The chain employs TRBV11-2 and TRBJ1-1; the D gene is possibly TRBD1 (6 bases). Germline V gives CDR1 SGHAT, CDR2 FQNNGV. CDR3 size: 15 residues. V dropped 5 bases and J dropped 3 bases, with 16 bases sitting between them. CDR3 in DNA: TGTGCCAGCAGCCAAGGTCCACAGGGCGACACTGAAGCTTTCTTT. Translation: CASSQGPQGDTEAFF.